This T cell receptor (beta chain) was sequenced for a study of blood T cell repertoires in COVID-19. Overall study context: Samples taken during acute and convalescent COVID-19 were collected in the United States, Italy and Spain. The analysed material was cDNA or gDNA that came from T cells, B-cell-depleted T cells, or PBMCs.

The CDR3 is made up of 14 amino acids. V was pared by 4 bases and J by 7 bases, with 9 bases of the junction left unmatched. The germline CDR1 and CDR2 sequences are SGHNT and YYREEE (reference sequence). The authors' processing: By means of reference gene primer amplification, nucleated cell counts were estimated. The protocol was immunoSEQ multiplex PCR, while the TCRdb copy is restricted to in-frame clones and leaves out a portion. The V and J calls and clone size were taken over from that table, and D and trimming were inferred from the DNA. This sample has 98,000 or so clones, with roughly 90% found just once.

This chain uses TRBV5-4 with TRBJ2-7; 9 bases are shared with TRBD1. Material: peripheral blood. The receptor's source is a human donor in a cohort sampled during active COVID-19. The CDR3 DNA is TGTGCCAGCAGCCCTCAGGGACAGGGACCGGAGCAGTACTTC. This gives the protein CASSPQGQGPEQYF.